The entry below gives a single T cell receptor beta chain sequence along with its context. The antigen remains undetermined. These data are taken from a study of vaccination effects on CD4 cells after COVID-19. CDR1 SGHRS and CDR2 YFSETQ come from the germline V gene. The CDR3 contains 15 residues. V dropped 0 bases and J dropped 6; count of bases not matched to a gene: 4. After expansion with viral peptide pools in the ViraFEST assay, antigen-specific CD4+ T cells were sequenced. CD4+ T cells were isolated after around 9 days of culture. Having tested negative for nucleocapsid antibodies, the vaccine recipients showed no prior SARS-CoV-2 infection. PBMC cultures contained 2 million or so cells per well, 7.5 to 10 IU/ml IL-2 and 10 ug/ml peptides. The authors exchanged half the medium for IL-2 medium on days 3 and 7. Data came from immunoSEQ multiplex PCR; TCRdb stores just in-frame clones and leaves some out. The repertoire holds tens of thousands of clones, roughly 74% seen once, with around 2.9% in the top ten.

General study results and limits: Clones arising from infection and from vaccination showed marked clonal contraction late after vaccination. From healthy vaccinees, only 1 of 255 vaccine-induced clones also reacted to common cold coronaviruses.

The input for sequencing was CD4+ T cells from PBMCs cultured with HCoV-NL63 spike peptides, taken before COVID-19 vaccination. The chain is built from TRBV5-1 and TRBJ1-5, with TRBD1 identical over 9 bases. The TCR was taken from a human donor who received a COVID-19 vaccine. The CDR3 loop is CASSLAGDRVQPQHF. The CDR3 DNA is TGCGCCAGCAGCTTGGCCGGGGACAGGGTTCAGCCCCAGCATTTT.